These 18 T cell receptor beta chains were all obtained from the same sample, sequenced in a study of regulatory T cells in long-lasting Graves disease. The authors built TCR beta libraries using iRepertoire HTBI primers and Arm-PCR of CDR3 regions. TCRdb fed the multiplex PCR reads into MiXCR, producing one record per CDR3 protein. The profile shows about 530,000 distinct CDR3 sequences, more than 15% of them singletons. Time point indicated: newly diagnosed GD, antithyroid drugs for less than 3 months. PBMCs were the source of the RNA used for TCR sequencing. The same sample was also studied in work on T cells in Graves' hyperthyroidism and ophthalmopathy.

The sample in question was peripheral blood mononuclear cells (PBMCs), obtained at new diagnosis, from a patient treated with antithyroid drugs. These receptors were collected from a woman aged 40-60 years with Graves disease.

The chain links TRBV12-3 or TRBV12-4 to TRBJ1-2; possibly TRBD1 for D (6 bases). Trimming took 7 bases from V and 4 from J, leaving 13 bases between them. This CDR3 has 13 residues. CDR3 in DNA: TGTGCCAGCACCCTACAGGGTTCCTATGGCTACACCTTC. It is translated as CASTLQGSYGYTF.

This clonotype occurred many times. In DNA form, the CDR3 reads TGTGCCAGCAGTCGACAGGGTGACGGTACTGAAGCTTTCTTT. The encoded protein is CASSRQGDGTEAFF. The chain is built from TRBV12-3 or TRBV12-4 and TRBJ1-1, with 7 bases lining up with TRBD1. The CDR3 loop spans 14 amino acids. The V segment lost 5 bases and the J segment 5 bases; nucleotides outside the gene matches: 8.

This clonotype occurred many times. The chain has TRBV6-2 or TRBV6-3 and TRBJ2-5; D not resolved. Germline V CDR1 and CDR2: MNHEY, SVGEGT. The CDR3 totals 15 residues. The V end was cut by 5 bases, the J end by 5 bases, with 18 bases between. This CDR3 reads CASSGLRVDRETQYF. The CDR3 DNA reads as TGTGCCAGCAGTGGCCTTAGAGTCGACCGGGAGACCCAGTACTTC.

This clonotype has ten or more counts. The rearrangement uses TRBV2 and TRBJ2-1; D remains ambiguous. Trimming took 4 bases from V and 5 from J, leaving 9 bases between them. The CDR3 runs 13 residues. CDR1 is SNHLY and CDR2 is FYNNEI in the germline V gene. The DNA for the CDR3 is TGTGCCAGCAGTGCTAAAGAAGACAATGAGCAGTTCTTC. Its translation is CASSAKEDNEQFF.

The V call is TRBV5-1, the J call TRBJ2-1; D gene unclear. The CDR3 is 14 amino acids. Trimming cost V 4 bases and J 2 bases, with 10 bases left between them. Germline CDR1 is SGHRS and CDR2 is YFSETQ. For the CDR3, the DNA is TGCGCCAGCAGCCCCGAAACAACCTACAATGAGCAGTTCTTC. Translating gives CASSPETTYNEQFF.

As to this clonotype: This may come from a read error, since a much larger clone is one base off. Since the CDR3 does not end with the conserved phenylalanine or tryptophan, this likely comes from a read error. The chain has TRBV10-3 and TRBJ2-3, with 8 bases aligning to TRBD2. The CDR3 sequence is 15 residues long. From germline, CDR1 is ENHRY and CDR2 SYGVKD. J gave up 3 bases and V 1 base, and 3 bases lay outside the gene matches. Here the CDR3 reads CAISELAGPTDTQYS. CDR3 coding DNA: TGTGCCATCAGTGAGTTAGCGGGGCCGACAGATACGCAGTATTCT.

This clonotype was found many times. This rearrangement joins TRBV12-3 or TRBV12-4 to TRBJ1-2; the D is unclear. V was cut by 6 bases and J by 0 bases, with 20 bases left in between. The CDR3 has 17 amino acids. CDR3 sequence: CASSPSPLEIANYGYTF. The CDR3, as DNA: TGTGCCAGCAGCCCATCACCCCTTGAGATCGCTAACTATGGCTACACCTTC.

In this sample, this clonotype turned up a few times. The genes are TRBV15 and TRBJ2-3, with D tentatively TRBD2 (6 bases). Trimming took 5 bases from V and 2 from J, leaving 11 bases between them. This CDR3 is built from 14 residues. The germline CDR1 and CDR2 sequences are LNHNV and YYDKDF (reference sequence). CDR3 loop: CATSDGGYTDTQYF. Written as DNA, the CDR3 is TGTGCCACCAGCGACGGGGGTTACACAGATACGCAGTATTTT. Variable domain in full (rest from reference TRBV15 and TRBJ2-3): DAMVIQNPRYQVTQFGKPVTLSCSQTLNHNVMYWYQQKSSQAPKLLFHYYDKDFNNEADTPDNFQSRRPNTSFCFLDIRSPGLGDTAMYLCATSDGGYTDTQYFGPGTRLTVL.

The chain carries TRBV20-1 and TRBJ1-5; D might be TRBD1 (6 bases). V gave up 4 bases and J gave up 2 bases, with 18 bases separating them. The germline V gene encodes CDR1 DFQATT and CDR2 SNEGSKA (reference sequence). This CDR3 is 16 amino acids long. The CDR3 DNA is TGCAGTGCTACGACAGGAGGAAAGGGGGGCAATCAGCCCCAGCATTTT. This sequence encodes CSATTGGKGGNQPQHF.

This sequence joins TRBV7-6 and TRBJ2-3; 7 bases map to TRBD2. V dropped 5 bases and J dropped 4; count of bases not matched to a gene: 15. The CDR3 has 17 residues. The germline CDR1 and CDR2 sequences are SGHVS and FNYEAQ. The CDR3 bases are TGTGCCAGCAGCAAACGGTTGGGCGGGGGACTTTCAGATACGCAGTATTTT. It encodes CASSKRLGGGLSDTQYF.

The rearrangement uses TRBV19 and TRBJ2-1; unclear D gene. The CDR3 is 14 residues long. Per germline, CDR1 LNHDA and CDR2 SQIVND (reference sequence). Trimming cost V 3 bases and J 0 bases, with 6 bases left between them. The CDR3 spells CASSISRSYNEQFF. The CDR3 DNA is TGTGCCAGTAGTATTTCCCGCTCCTACAATGAGCAGTTCTTC.

This clonotype was recorded at least ten times. The J gene is TRBJ1-5, the V gene TRBV6-1; 7 nucleotides align to TRBD1. This CDR3 comprises 15 residues. V was clipped by 6 bases and J by 0 bases; unmatched bases: 5. The germline V gene encodes CDR1 MNHNS and CDR2 SASEGT. CDR3 region: CASRQTGSSNQPQHF. The CDR3 DNA sequence: TGTGCCAGCAGACAGACAGGGAGTAGCAATCAGCCCCAGCATTTT.

This clonotype was counted between two and nine times. The chain has TRBV24-1 and TRBJ2-2, with D perhaps matching TRBD2 (5 bases). From germline, CDR1 is KGHDR and CDR2 SFDVKD. The CDR3 is 14 amino acids. V gave up 2 bases and J gave up 5 bases, with 8 bases separating them. The chain's CDR3 is CATSDYPGTGELFF. Written as DNA, the CDR3 is TGTGCCACCAGTGATTATCCGGGGACCGGGGAGCTGTTTTTT.

This clonotype came up many times. V and J are TRBV13 and TRBJ1-1; D is unresolved. Germline CDR1 and CDR2: PRHDT and FYEKMQ (reference sequence). The CDR3 totals 12 residues. V lost 5 bases, J lost 6 bases, and 10 bases lay in between. CDR3 bases: TGTGCCAGCAGCGACAATCTGGCTGAAGCTTTCTTT. Amino acid sequence: CASSDNLAEAFF.

This clonotype has ten or more counts. The genes are TRBV25-1 and TRBJ1-2; D not certain. The CDR3 is 13 amino acids. Germline V gene sequence: CDR1 MGHDK, CDR2 SYGVNS. V lost 1 base and J lost 4, with 7 bases in between. The CDR3 reads CASSEFGTYGYTF. As DNA, the CDR3 is TGTGCCAGCAGTGAATTTGGAACCTATGGCTACACCTTC.

This clonotype appeared many times. The chain links TRBV29-1 to TRBJ1-2; 10 bases are shared with TRBD1. The CDR3 runs to 13 residues. J lost 8 bases, V lost 0 bases, and 3 bases had no gene match. Germline V gene data show CDR1 as SQVTM and CDR2 as ANQGSEA. CDR3 sequence reads: CSVEDWTGGGYTF. In nucleotides, the CDR3 is TGCAGCGTTGAAGACTGGACAGGGGGAGGCTACACCTTC.

This clonotype was counted between two and nine times. The chain links TRBV6-5 to TRBJ2-3; D possibly uses TRBD1 or TRBD2 (5 bases each). Germline V gene data show CDR1 as MNHEY and CDR2 as SVGAGI. Deletions cut 0 bases from V and 5 bases from J, with 15 bases between. The CDR3 has 16 amino acids. CDR3 DNA sequence: TGTGCCAGCAGTTACTCGATACAGGAGGTAGGAGATACGCAGTATTTT. Protein sequence: CASSYSIQEVGDTQYF.

The table lists this clonotype with many counts. The rearrangement links TRBV3-1 to TRBJ2-3; no firm D call. This CDR3 spans 14 amino acids. Trimming pared 0 bases from V and 6 bases from J, leaving 10 bases between. Germline-derived CDR1 and CDR2 are LGHDT and YNNKEL (reference sequence). CDR3 sequence: CASSQDTLRDTQYF. CDR3 nucleotide sequence: TGTGCCAGCAGCCAAGACACCCTCAGGGATACGCAGTATTTT.